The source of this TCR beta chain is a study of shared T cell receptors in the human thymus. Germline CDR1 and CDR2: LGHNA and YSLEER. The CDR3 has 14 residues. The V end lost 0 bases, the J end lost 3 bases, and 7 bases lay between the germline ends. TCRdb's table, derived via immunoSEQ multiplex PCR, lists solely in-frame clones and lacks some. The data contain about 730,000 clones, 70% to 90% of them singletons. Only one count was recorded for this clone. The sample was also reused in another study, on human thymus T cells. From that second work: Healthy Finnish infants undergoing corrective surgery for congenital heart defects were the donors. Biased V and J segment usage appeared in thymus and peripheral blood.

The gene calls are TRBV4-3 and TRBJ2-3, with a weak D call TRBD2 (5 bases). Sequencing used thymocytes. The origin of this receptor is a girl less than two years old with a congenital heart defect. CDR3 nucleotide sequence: TGCGCCAGCAGCCAAGATACTAGGACAGATACGCAGTATTTT. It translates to CASSQDTRTDTQYF.